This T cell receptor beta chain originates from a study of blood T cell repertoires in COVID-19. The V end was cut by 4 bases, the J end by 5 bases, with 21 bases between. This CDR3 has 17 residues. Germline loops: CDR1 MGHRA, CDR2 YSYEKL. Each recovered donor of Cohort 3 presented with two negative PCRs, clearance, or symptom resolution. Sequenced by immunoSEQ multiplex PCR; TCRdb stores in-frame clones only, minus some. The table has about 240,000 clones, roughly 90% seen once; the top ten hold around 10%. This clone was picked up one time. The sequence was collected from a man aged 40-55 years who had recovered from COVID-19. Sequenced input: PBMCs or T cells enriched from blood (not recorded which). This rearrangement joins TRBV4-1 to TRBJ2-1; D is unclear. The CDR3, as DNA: TGCGCCAGCAGCCCGACCCCCCGAGCAGGCCTCGACAATGAGCAGTTCTTC. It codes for CASSPTPRAGLDNEQFF.